One sample yielded the 32 T cell receptor beta chains listed below, sequenced in a study of shared clonotypes between healthy human individuals. Measured with immunoSEQ multiplex PCR; TCRdb has only the in-frame clones, and not every one. The sample has 2 million to 2.5 million clones, roughly 93% seen once. The specimen was naive CD4+ T cells from PBMCs. Subset given: CD45RA+ positively selected. These receptors were collected from a man in his late teens or twenties in good health. Some clones in this sample may be carry-over from other donors' samples.

This chain joins TRBV5-8 and TRBJ2-7; 8 nucleotides match TRBD2. V lost 0 bases to trimming and J lost 9 bases; unmatched junction nucleotides: 8. The V gene's germline CDR1 is SGHTS and CDR2 YDEGEE. The length of the CDR3 is 14 residues. CDR3 sequence (DNA): TGTGCCAGCAGCTTGGTTGGCGGGAGGTTCGGGCAGTACTTC. Its translation: CASSLVGGRFGQYF.

The table lists this clone with a count of one. This chain uses TRBV23-1 with TRBJ1-4; 9 bases are shared with TRBD1. TRBV23-1 counts as an open reading frame of uncertain function. The ends lost 6 bases at V and 5 bases at J; junction bases unmatched: 4. CDR3 length equals 14 residues. The CDR3 DNA reads as TGCGCCAGCAGGCACAGGGGGCTAAATGAAAAACTGTTTTTT. Residues: CASRHRGLNEKLFF.

The chain uses TRBV11-2 and TRBJ2-1, with TRBD2 matching over 15 bases. The CDR3 is made up of 15 amino acids. Germline V gene lookup returns CDR1 SGHAT and CDR2 FQNNGV. V was pared by 5 bases and J by 9 bases, with 5 bases of the junction left unmatched. CDR3 in DNA: TGTGCCAGCAGCGAAGGACTAGCGGGAGGGGCTGAGCAGTTCTTC. This gives the protein CASSEGLAGGAEQFF. The full variable domain, completed using reference TRBV11-2 and TRBJ2-1, is EAGVAQSPRYKIIEKRQSVAFWCNPISGHATLYWYQQILGQGPKLLIQFQNNGVVDDSQLPKDRFSAERLKGVDSTLKIQPAKLEDSAVYLCASSEGLAGGAEQFFGPGTRLTVL.

CDR3 in DNA: TGTGCCAGCAGCAAAGCTCCCTACCAAGAGACCCAGTACTTC. Its protein product is CASSKAPYQETQYF. This chain uses TRBV21-1 with TRBJ2-5; TRBD2, the D gene given by the table, was not confirmed from the DNA. TRBV21-1 has pseudogene status. The CDR3 length is 14 residues.

Here the CDR3 reads CASSFGDRGGVAKNIQYF. CDR3 coding DNA: TGTGCCAGCAGTTTTGGGGACAGGGGAGGGGTAGCCAAAAACATTCAGTACTTC. This chain connects TRBV28 to TRBJ2-4; 10 nucleotides align to TRBD1. Germline lookup yields CDR1 MDHEN and CDR2 SYDVKM. There are 18 residues in the CDR3. J lost 0 bases, V lost 3 bases, and 8 bases had no gene match.

V usage is TRBV6-5 and J usage is TRBJ2-7; possible D gene TRBD1, 6 bases. Trimming cost V 7 bases and J 2 bases, with 15 bases left between them. CDR3 length: 14 amino acids. Per germline, CDR1 MNHEY and CDR2 SVGAGI. The CDR3 DNA sequence: TGTGCCAGCAACAAGGGGCAGGGGACCTACGAGCAGTACTTC. It codes for CASNKGQGTYEQYF.

This clone was seen only a few times. Additional DNA sequences in this sample encode the identical CDR3. The chain links TRBV9 to TRBJ1-5; D gene ambiguous. Germline CDR1 and CDR2: SGDLS and YYNGEE. This CDR3 spans 12 amino acids. V gave up 0 bases and J gave up 5 bases, with 3 bases separating them. This CDR3 is CASSVGDQPQHF. The DNA of the CDR3 is TGTGCCAGCAGCGTAGGAGATCAGCCCCAGCATTTT.

This sequence joins TRBV4-2 and TRBJ1-2; TRBD1 matches 8 bases. The CDR3 has 15 amino acids. Germline assignment: CDR1 LGHNA and CDR2 YNFKEQ. J gave up 6 bases and V 0 bases, and 6 bases lay outside the gene matches. As DNA, the CDR3 is TGTGCCAGCAGCCAAGAGGTCGCAGGGGGCCATGGCTACACCTTC. Translated: CASSQEVAGGHGYTF.

This clone came up once. The chain employs TRBV29-1 and TRBJ1-5; D might be TRBD1 (5 bases). The V end was cut by 3 bases, the J end by 6 bases, with 12 bases between. CDR1 and CDR2 (germline): SQVTM, ANQGSEA. The CDR3 is 13 amino acids. In DNA form, the CDR3 reads TGCAGCGTTGATAGCGGGCAGGGTCAGCCCCAGCATTTT. This translates into CSVDSGQGQPQHF.

The rearrangement links TRBV11-3 to TRBJ1-1; 11 bases align to TRBD1. V shed 5 bases and J 8 bases; nucleotides not matched to a gene: 4. The CDR3 is made up of 13 amino acids. Per the germline V gene, CDR1 is SGHNT and CDR2 is YENEEA. The CDR3 protein is CASSAGTGGEAFF. DNA of the CDR3: TGTGCCAGCAGCGCCGGGACAGGGGGAGAAGCTTTCTTT.

The chain employs TRBV5-1 and TRBJ2-7; D may correspond to TRBD1 or TRBD2 (5 bases each). The CDR3 sequence is 15 residues long. Germline-derived CDR1 and CDR2 are SGHRS and YFSETQ. V gave up 0 bases and J gave up 3 bases, with 13 bases separating them. As DNA, the CDR3 is TGCGCCAGCAGCTTGGGACAGAGGGGATACTACGAGCAGTACTTC. Translating gives CASSLGQRGYYEQYF.

The chain is built from TRBV30 and TRBJ1-1, with 7 bases aligning to TRBD1. This CDR3 region has 13 residues. J was trimmed by 4 bases and V by 2 bases; bases with no gene match: 4. Germline V gives CDR1 GTSNPN, CDR2 SVGIG (reference sequence). The CDR3 DNA follows: TGTGCCTGGAGTCGGGGACAGCTCACTGAAGCTTTCTTT. Protein: CAWSRGQLTEAFF.

The rearrangement joins TRBV7-8 to TRBJ1-6; D gene uncertain. The CDR3 extends over 15 amino acids. Germline values: CDR1 SGHVS, CDR2 FQNEAQ. V lost 5 bases and J lost 10, with 18 bases in between. For the CDR3, the DNA is TGTGCCAGCAGCCAATGGACCGTTTTAGACTCACCCCTCCACTTT. It is translated as CASSQWTVLDSPLHF.

To note about this clone: The sample holds other DNA sequences that translate to the same CDR3. The gene calls are TRBV6-1 and TRBJ2-3; TRBD1 might be the D (6 bases). Germline CDR1 MNHNS, CDR2 SASEGT. CDR3 length: 12 amino acids. Trimming stripped 8 bases from V and 1 base from J, with 7 bases between. The DNA of the CDR3 is TGTGCCAGCTCAGGGGGCACAGATACGCAGTATTTT. This sequence encodes CASSGGTDTQYF.

The CDR3 DNA reads as TGCGCCAGCAGCTTCGGGGCTGGAAACACCATATATTTT. It encodes CASSFGAGNTIYF. V gene TRBV5-1 combines with J gene TRBJ1-3; no clear D gene. Trimming removed 2 bases at V and 2 bases at J, with 5 bases between. From germline, CDR1 is SGHRS and CDR2 YFSETQ. This CDR3 has 13 residues.

This chain connects TRBV7-2 to TRBJ1-1; the D is unclear. Germline CDR1 and CDR2: SGHTA and FQGNSA. The CDR3 has 12 residues. Trimming took off 6 bases at V and 0 bases at J, with 5 bases between the two ends. CDR3 coding DNA: TGTGCCAGCAGGTTAATGAACACTGAAGCTTTCTTT. Translated, it gives CASRLMNTEAFF.

The DNA for the CDR3 is TGCACCAGCAGCCACGTGTTAATACTAGCGGGAGGGCCGACCTACGAGCAGTACTTC. This translates into CTSSHVLILAGGPTYEQYF. V and J are TRBV1 and TRBJ2-7; the D call TRBD2 from the table was never checked on the DNA. TRBV1 is shown as a pseudogene. The CDR3 covers 19 residues.

The chain is built from TRBV14 and TRBJ1-2; TRBD1 is a possible D gene (6 bases). V was clipped by 4 bases and J by 10 bases, with 13 bases between them. CDR1 SGHDN and CDR2 FVKESK come from the germline V gene. This CDR3 region has 12 residues. DNA for the CDR3: TGTGCCAGCAGCCCTAACAGGGTGGTCTACACCTTC. It encodes CASSPNRVVYTF.

The chain has TRBV7-2 and TRBJ1-5, with D perhaps matching TRBD1 (5 bases). Germline-derived CDR1 and CDR2 are SGHTA and FQGNSA. This CDR3 is 15 amino acids long. The V end lost 1 base, the J end lost 6 bases, and 13 bases lay between the germline ends. The CDR3 sequence: CASSLVGGSGQPQHF. The CDR3 DNA sequence: TGTGCCAGCAGCTTAGTTGGGGGATCGGGTCAGCCCCAGCATTTT.

This clone was seen only a few times. This sequence joins TRBV19 and TRBJ1-5; D possibly corresponds to TRBD1 (5 bases). This CDR3 contains 14 residues. Trimming took off 6 bases at V and 0 bases at J, with 9 bases between the two ends. Germline lookup yields CDR1 LNHDA and CDR2 SQIVND (reference sequence). The CDR3 protein is CASSGTGSNQPQHF. CDR3 DNA: TGTGCCAGTAGCGGGACCGGTAGCAATCAGCCCCAGCATTTT.

The CDR3 region is CASKLRMEDTQYF. The CDR3 nucleotides read TGTGCCAGCAAGTTGCGGATGGAGGATACGCAGTATTTT. This sequence joins TRBV6-1 and TRBJ2-3; D not resolved. CDR3 length: 13 residues. V lost 7 bases, J lost 6 bases, and 14 bases lay in between. The germline CDR1 and CDR2 sequences are MNHNS and SASEGT.

In DNA form, the CDR3 reads TGTGCCACCAGCAGAGGCACTTTTACTGGAAACACCATATATTTT. Amino acid sequence: CATSRGTFTGNTIYF. The chain combines TRBV15 with TRBJ1-3; D unclear. The V gene's germline CDR1 is LNHNV and CDR2 YYDKDF (reference sequence). This CDR3 has 15 amino acids. The V end lost 1 base, the J end lost 2 bases, and 9 bases lay between the germline ends.

The chain links TRBV6-1 to TRBJ1-3, with unresolved D. V was shortened by 3 bases and J by 0 bases, with 9 bases between the two germline ends. The CDR3 is 15 amino acids. Germline V gives CDR1 MNHNS, CDR2 SASEGT. Here the CDR3 DNA reads TGTGCCAGCAGTGACGGTTACAGCTCTGGAAACACCATATATTTT. The encoded protein is CASSDGYSSGNTIYF.

The chain links TRBV5-1 to TRBJ1-2; D gene unclear. V lost 0 bases and J lost 5, with 5 bases in between. This CDR3 comprises 12 residues. The V gene's germline CDR1 is SGHRS and CDR2 YFSETQ. The CDR3 protein is CASSLEKYGYTF. In DNA form, the CDR3 reads TGCGCCAGCAGCTTGGAGAAATATGGCTACACCTTC.

The V call is TRBV29-1, the J call TRBJ1-1, with D unclear. The ends were cut back, 0 bases at V and 8 bases at J, with 10 bases in the middle. Per the germline V gene, CDR1 is SQVTM and CDR2 is ANQGSEA. The CDR3 is 12 residues long. The CDR3 DNA follows: TGCAGCGTTGAAGATAGGACGACGGAAGCTTTCTTT. It yields the protein CSVEDRTTEAFF.

The genes are TRBV7-6 and TRBJ1-1, with D perhaps matching TRBD1 (5 bases). This CDR3 spans 13 amino acids. Trimming shortened V by 6 bases and J by 4 bases, and 12 bases separated the two germline ends. Germline lookup yields CDR1 SGHVS and CDR2 FNYEAQ. CDR3 DNA sequence: TGTGCCAGCAGAGCTAGTGGGGGCACTGAAGCTTTCTTT. This gives the protein CASRASGGTEAFF.

The genes are TRBV2 and TRBJ2-7; D call uncertain. CDR3 length: 13 residues. CDR1 is SNHLY, CDR2 FYNNEI, per germline. V was trimmed by 7 bases and J by 6 bases, leaving 16 bases between them. The CDR3 reads CASNRLGLGEQYF. The CDR3 bases are TGTGCCAGCAACCGTCTCGGGCTAGGCGAGCAGTACTTC.

CDR3 sequence (DNA): TGTGCCAGCAGTGAACGCAGGGGGGATGGCTACACCTTC. Translated: CASSERRGDGYTF. The chain employs TRBV2 and TRBJ1-2; 7 bases are a match to TRBD1. The CDR3 runs 13 residues. Trimming removed 2 bases from V and 6 bases from J; junction bases left unmatched: 3. Germline V gives CDR1 SNHLY, CDR2 FYNNEI.

The V call is TRBV28, the J call TRBJ2-1; 7 bases line up with TRBD2. J gave up 4 bases and V 0 bases, and 6 bases lay outside the gene matches. Looked up from germline, CDR1 is MDHEN and CDR2 is SYDVKM. This CDR3 contains 16 residues. The CDR3 nucleotides read TGTGCCAGCAGTTTATGGTTGCGGGAGCTTTACAATGAGCAGTTCTTC. Amino acid sequence: CASSLWLRELYNEQFF.

This chain joins TRBV6-1 and TRBJ1-1, with unresolved D. V was clipped by 5 bases and J by 7 bases, with 5 bases between them. Germline V gene data show CDR1 as MNHNS and CDR2 as SASEGT. This CDR3 comprises 10 residues. The CDR3 region is CASSYYEAFF. CDR3 DNA sequence: TGTGCCAGCAGTTACTATGAAGCTTTCTTT.

J is TRBJ1-1 and V is TRBV14; D not resolved. The CDR3 has 14 amino acids. Trimming left V 4 bases short and J 1 base short, with 10 bases between. Germline V lookup: CDR1 SGHDN, CDR2 FVKESK. CDR3 sequence (DNA): TGTGCCAGCAGCCTCCAGGTCGGGAACACTGAAGCTTTCTTT. This translates into CASSLQVGNTEAFF. The whole variable domain, filled in from reference TRBV14 and TRBJ1-1, reads EAGVTQFPSHSVIEKGQTVTLRCDPISGHDNLYWYRRVMGKEIKFLLHFVKESKQDESGMPNNRFLAERTGGTYSTLKVQPAELEDSGVYFCASSLQVGNTEAFFGQGTRLTVV.

The chain carries TRBV12-5 and TRBJ2-1; 10 bases agree with TRBD1. Germline loops: CDR1 LGHNT, CDR2 FRNRAP. J gave up 2 bases and V 6 bases, and 10 bases lay outside the gene matches. CDR3 length: 17 amino acids. CDR3 bases: TGTGCTAGTGGAATACCCGAAGGGACAGGGGCCTACAATGAGCAGTTCTTC. This translates into CASGIPEGTGAYNEQFF.